The sequence of this TCR beta chain was determined in a study of control samples from healthy donors and cancer patients. Looked up from germline, CDR1 is MNHNY and CDR2 is SVGAGI (reference sequence). Trimming at V came to 7 bases and at J to 3 bases, leaving 3 bases not matched to a gene. CDR3 length: 13 residues. TCRdb's copy holds only in-frame clones and misses some; the assay was immunoSEQ multiplex PCR. Counted here are 100,000 to 150,000 clones, around 90% occurring once; the ten biggest clones make up more than 6.5%. This TCR derives from a middle-aged man in good health. Material: blood. This chain joins TRBV6-6 and TRBJ2-5, with 9 bases lining up with TRBD2. In DNA, the CDR3 is TGTGCCAGCAATCTAGCGGGGAAAGAGACCCAGTACTTC. It is translated as CASNLAGKETQYF.